This T cell receptor (beta chain) was captured in a study of blood T cell repertoires in COVID-19. Turning to the study itself: Material from acute and convalescent COVID-19 was sourced from the United States, Italy and Spain. Nucleic acid was either cDNA or gDNA, and it came from T cells, B-cell-depleted T cells, or PBMCs.

Original analysis: Amplified reference gene primers provided the basis for estimating nucleated cell counts. Produced via immunoSEQ multiplex PCR; TCRdb's table is partial and in-frame only. Clone size and V and J calls were adopted from that table, with D and trimming inferred from the DNA. This sample has approximately 230,000 clones, with roughly 89% found just once. With 11 bases clipped from V and 4 bases from J, the junction kept 9 bases outside the gene matches. Germline-derived CDR1 and CDR2 are MNHEY and SMNVEV (reference sequence). CDR3 length equals 13 residues. The sample was peripheral blood. This TCR came from a man aged 25-40 years who had recovered from COVID-19. The chain links TRBV27 to TRBJ1-1; 8 bases map to TRBD1. The CDR3 sequence: CACSTGVSTEAFF. Here the CDR3 DNA reads TGTGCCTGCTCGACAGGGGTCAGCACTGAAGCTTTCTTT.